Listed here is a single T cell receptor (beta chain). The data were taken from a study of cytotoxic CD8 clonotypes in ibrutinib-treated CLL. Clones were read by immunoSEQ multiplex PCR, and TCRdb kept only the in-frame ones, dropping some. The sample records around 330,000 clones, approximately 67% being singletons. This CDR3 is 18 amino acids long. The germline CDR1 and CDR2 sequences are ENHRY and SYGVKD. V was pared by 1 base and J by 2 bases, with 18 bases between. This receptor was obtained from a human donor with chronic lymphocytic leukemia. This rearrangement joins TRBV10-3 to TRBJ1-5, with D possibly TRBD1 on 5 matching bases. The material sequenced was PBMCs, taken after 36 months of ibrutinib treatment. The chain's CDR3 is CAISELPSGSVGNQPQHF. In DNA form, the CDR3 reads TGTGCCATCAGTGAGTTGCCCTCAGGGTCGGTGGGCAATCAGCCCCAGCATTTT.